The entry that follows covers one T cell receptor (beta chain) sequence. Its antigen remains unidentified. Joint extraction of RNA and DNA used roughly 17-32 mg of bulk tissue that was unsorted. Every tumor yielded five separate sampled regions. The CDR3 consists of 13 residues. Trimming shortened V by 3 bases and J by 5 bases, and 7 bases separated the two germline ends. With roughly 500 ng total RNA as template and a constant-region primer, TCR beta cDNA was made. It was through three nested multiplex PCR rounds of slightly modified ARM-PCR that TCR beta libraries arose. Forward primers for TRBV1-TRBV30 and a C-beta reverse primer served the first two PCR rounds, at 10 cycles each. TCRdb recomputed calls from the multiplex PCR reads with MiXCR, one row per CDR3 protein. Of 100,000 to 120,000 distinct CDR3 sequences in the sample, roughly 80% were seen once. The data stem from a study of tumor-infiltrating lymphocytes in primary liver carcinoma. The study, taken as a whole, reports: Only around 7.5-25% of top clones occurred in all five tumor regions. When set against blood, tumors had a significantly higher top-250-clone fraction (p = 0.039).

Sequencing input: liver tumor tissue from sampling region 3. Documented subset: tumor region T3, left-lateral pole. The TCR sequence derives from a man aged 35 to 55 with primary liver carcinoma and hepatitis B virus infection. The chain couples TRBV12-3 or TRBV12-4 to TRBJ1-4; D gene ambiguous. The CDR3 DNA reads TGTGCCAGCAGTTTCTTGGGGAATGAAAAACTGTTTTTT. Amino acids: CASSFLGNEKLFF.